This note documents a single T cell receptor beta chain sequence. What it binds is not known. Produced via immunoSEQ multiplex PCR; TCRdb's table is partial and in-frame only. The sample consists of 2 million to 2.5 million clones, 90% to 97% of them appearing once. The data were obtained in a study of shared clonotypes between healthy human individuals. Germline CDR1 SGHTA, CDR2 FQGTGA. Unmatched junction bases numbered 10, after V lost 3 bases and J lost 3 bases. The CDR3 sequence is 17 residues long. Study-level points and caveats: Shared clonotypes across all four donors exceeded non-shared ones in generation probability.

This clonotype originated in a man between 18 and 35 years old in good health. The specimen sequenced was naive CD4+ T cells sorted from blood. Subset given: CD45RA+ positively selected. V and J are TRBV7-3 and TRBJ2-3; 9 bases match TRBD1. The CDR3 loop is CASSFKGTGRRTDTQYF. In DNA form, the CDR3 reads TGTGCCAGCAGCTTTAAAGGGACAGGGCGACGGACAGATACGCAGTATTTT.